The 2 T cell receptor beta chains below all came from one sample that was sequenced in a study of T cells in Graves' hyperthyroidism and ophthalmopathy. The TCR beta CDR3 regions underwent amplification using RNA transcripts as the source. A set of HTBI primers served as the primers for a first-round RT-PCR of the TCR CDR3. TCRdb recomputed calls from the multiplex PCR reads with MiXCR, one row per CDR3 protein. The data contain hundreds of thousands of distinct CDR3 sequences, around 15% of them singletons. Specimen: blood. The source of these receptors is a woman aged 40-49 years with Graves' ophthalmopathy.

This clonotype was observed at least ten times. The chain is built from TRBV5-1 and TRBJ2-1, with D hard to call. The CDR3 is 13 residues long. The germline V and J ends were trimmed by 2 bases and 7 bases, with 10 bases remaining between them. Germline lookup yields CDR1 SGHRS and CDR2 YFSETQ. The CDR3 is CASSLRSRNEQFF. The CDR3 DNA follows: TGCGCCAGCAGCTTACGTTCAAGAAATGAGCAGTTCTTC.

The V and J genes are TRBV9 and TRBJ2-1; 12 bases fit TRBD1. Germline V CDR1 and CDR2: SGDLS, YYNGEE. Trimming at V came to 3 bases and at J to 7 bases, leaving 2 bases not matched to a gene. This CDR3 contains 14 residues. The CDR3: CASSAGQGANEQFF. The CDR3 DNA reads TGTGCCAGCAGCGCGGGACAGGGGGCGAATGAGCAGTTCTTC.